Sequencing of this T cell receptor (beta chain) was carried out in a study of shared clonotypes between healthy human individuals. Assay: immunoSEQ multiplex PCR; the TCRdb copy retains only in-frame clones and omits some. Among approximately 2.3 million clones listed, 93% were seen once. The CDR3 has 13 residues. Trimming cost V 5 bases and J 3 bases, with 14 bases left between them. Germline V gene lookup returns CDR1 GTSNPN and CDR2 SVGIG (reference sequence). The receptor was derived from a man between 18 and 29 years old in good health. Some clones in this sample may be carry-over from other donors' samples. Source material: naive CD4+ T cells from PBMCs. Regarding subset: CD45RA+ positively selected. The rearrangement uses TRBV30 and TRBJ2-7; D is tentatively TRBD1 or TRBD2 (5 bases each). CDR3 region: CAWAIGESYEQYF. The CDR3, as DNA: TGTGCCTGGGCTATAGGGGAGAGCTACGAGCAGTACTTC.